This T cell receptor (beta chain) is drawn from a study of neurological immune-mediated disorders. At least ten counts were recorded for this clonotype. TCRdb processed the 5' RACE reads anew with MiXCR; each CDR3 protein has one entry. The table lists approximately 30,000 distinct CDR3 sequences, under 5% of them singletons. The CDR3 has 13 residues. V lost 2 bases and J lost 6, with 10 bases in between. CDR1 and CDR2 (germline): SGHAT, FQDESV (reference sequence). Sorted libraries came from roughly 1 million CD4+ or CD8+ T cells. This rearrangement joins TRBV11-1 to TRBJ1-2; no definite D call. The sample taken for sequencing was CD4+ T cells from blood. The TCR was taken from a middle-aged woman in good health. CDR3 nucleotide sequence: TGTGCCAGCAGCTTAACGGAACTTAATGGCTACACCTTC. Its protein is CASSLTELNGYTF.